This TCR beta chain was identified in a study of T cell repertoires in cytomegalovirus infection. The germline CDR1 and CDR2 sequences are SNHLY and FYNNEI. The CDR3 has 14 amino acids. The V and J ends lost 1 base and 7 bases respectively, with 13 bases between them. This clonotype has only a few counts. What it binds is not known. TCRdb itself ran the reads through MiXCR, one entry per CDR3 protein. This table holds 300,000 to 400,000 distinct CDR3 sequences, 20% to 25% found once. This chain links TRBV2 with TRBJ1-1; D remains ambiguous. This clonotype originated in a human donor in good health (CMV status not recorded). Some clones in this sample may be carry-over from other donors' samples. The material sequenced was cultured PBMCs, taken from culture after CMV antigen stimulation. In nucleotides, the CDR3 is TGTGCCAGCAGTGAAGGGCTAAGAGGGATTGAAGCTTTCTTT. Amino acid sequence: CASSEGLRGIEAFF.